Sequencing of this T cell receptor (beta chain) was carried out in a study of OX40 agonist ivuxolimab in advanced cancers. At the level of the study: The patients' treatment was ivuxolimab, an agonistic anti-OX40 (CD134) antibody.

A note on this clone: Its antigen is not identified.

The CDR3 totals 14 residues. Germline V CDR1 and CDR2: LGHNA, YNFKEQ. The V gene lost 0 bases and the J gene lost 4 bases, with 7 bases spanning the gap. Study-wide points: Certain nonresponders additionally had low normalized T-cell clonal expansion. Averaged across samples, CD8+ T cells carried more expanded clones than CD4+ did.

Data came from immunoSEQ multiplex PCR; TCRdb stores just in-frame clones and leaves some out. The data show just under 65,000 clones, approximately 85% seen once. The TCR was taken from an adult with an advanced solid tumor such as melanoma, head and neck, liver or kidney cancer. The V and J genes are TRBV4-2 and TRBJ1-3, with no clear D. The sequencing used CD4+ or CD8+ T cells sorted from blood, collected in a trial of the OX40 agonist ivuxolimab. The CDR3 region has the DNA TGTGCCAGCAGCCAAGACTTGGCCGGAAACACCATATATTTT. Translation gives CASSQDLAGNTIYF.